This entry lists 26 T cell receptor beta chains sequenced from one sample in a study of regulatory T cells in long-lasting Graves disease (dated by TCRdb to about 2021). The time point label corresponds to: persistent/refractory GD, antithyroid drugs over 5 years with positive TRAb. For both TCR sequencing and RNA sequencing, RNA was extracted from PBMCs in TRIzol. The receptor library was made with multiplex PCR. TCRdb records Illumina HiSeq 4000 as the sequencer. CDR3 regions were amplified by Arm-PCR with iRepertoire HTBI primers to construct TCR beta libraries. Clones were called with MiXCR by TCRdb after fastp trimmed the public reads at Q25, and only in-frame beta chains were retained. Rows are unified per CDR3 protein, each entry keeping the most common DNA and genes. The table for this sample lists 600,000 to 850,000 distinct CDR3 sequences; 25% to 35% of them were counted only once. The leading ten clones occupy about 42% of the sample.

Here the sequenced sample was peripheral blood mononuclear cells (PBMCs), taken when the disease was refractory, from a patient treated with antithyroid drugs. These receptors were obtained from a female donor with Graves disease.

This clonotype has ten or more counts. J is TRBJ1-1 and V is TRBV2, with D unresolved. The germline CDR1 and CDR2 sequences are SNHLY and FYNNEI. Trimming shortened V by 10 bases and J by 1 base, and 7 bases separated the two germline ends. There are 11 residues in the CDR3. CDR3 bases: TGTGCCAAGGTAGGGAACACTGAAGCTTTCTTT. Amino acid sequence: CAKVGNTEAFF.

CDR3 residues: CASTLRDSNQPQHF. In nucleotides, the CDR3 is TGTGCCAGCACCCTAAGGGATAGCAATCAGCCCCAGCATTTT. The chain couples TRBV5-5 to TRBJ1-5, with D hard to call. Germline V gene sequence: CDR1 SGHKS, CDR2 YYEKEE (reference sequence). Trimming took off 6 bases at V and 0 bases at J, with 10 bases between the two ends. The length of the CDR3 is 14 residues.

This clonotype was counted many times. The V call is TRBV2, the J call TRBJ2-5, with TRBD2 identical over 15 bases. The trim removed 4 bases at V and 3 bases at J, leaving 6 bases unmatched. The germline gives CDR1 SNHLY, CDR2 FYNNEI. The CDR3 has 17 residues. This CDR3 is CASSAGLAGGREETQYF. CDR3 DNA sequence: TGTGCCAGCAGTGCAGGACTAGCGGGAGGGAGAGAAGAGACCCAGTACTTC.

There are many counts of this clonotype. The chain recombines TRBV6-2 or TRBV6-3 with TRBJ2-5; D ambiguous. Trimming shortened V by 5 bases and J by 5 bases, and 9 bases separated the two germline ends. CDR3 size: 12 residues. The germline V gene has CDR1 MNHEY and CDR2 SVGEGT. The CDR3 DNA reads as TGTGCCAGCAGTGATATCAGGGAGACCCAGTACTTC. Protein sequence: CASSDIRETQYF.

A few counts support this clonotype. The V call is TRBV18, the J call TRBJ1-1; no clear D gene. Trimming removed 5 bases at V and 1 base at J, with 8 bases between. The germline CDR1 and CDR2 sequences are KGHSH and LQKENI. The CDR3 spans 13 residues. The CDR3 is CASSESTNTEAFF. The CDR3 DNA is TGTGCCAGCTCAGAAAGCACGAACACTGAAGCTTTCTTT. The full variable domain, with the rest looked up from reference TRBV18 and TRBJ1-1, is NAGVMQNPRHLVRRRGQEARLRCSPMKGHSHVYWYRQLPEEGLKFMVYLQKENIIDESGMPKERFSAEFPKEGPSILRIQQVVRGDSAAYFCASSESTNTEAFFGQGTRLTVV.

This clonotype was recorded once. The V call is TRBV6-1, the J call TRBJ1-2; D is unclear. The CDR3 loop spans 15 amino acids. Germline-derived CDR1 and CDR2 are MNHNS and SASEGT. V was pared by 2 bases and J by 4 bases, with 14 bases between. The CDR3 spells CASSESGRPGYGYTF. The CDR3 region has the DNA TGTGCCAGCAGTGAATCGGGGAGGCCTGGCTATGGCTACACCTTC.

This clonotype came up a few times. This sequence joins TRBV7-9 and TRBJ1-1, with 9 nucleotides matching TRBD1. After removal of 3 bases from V and 10 bases from J, the junction contained 9 bases not matched to a gene. The CDR3 length is 14 residues. The germline CDR1 and CDR2 sequences are SEHNR and FQNEAQ (reference sequence). The CDR3 is CASSLEGQGSPAFF. The CDR3 nucleotides read TGTGCCAGCAGCTTGGAGGGACAGGGCAGTCCAGCTTTCTTT.

This clonotype has just a few counts. This chain connects TRBV10-2 to TRBJ1-4; 10 positions match TRBD1. V was clipped by 6 bases and J by 8 bases; unmatched bases: 12. Germline loops: CDR1 WSHSY, CDR2 SAAADI. The CDR3 loop spans 16 amino acids. CDR3 in DNA: TGCGCCAGCAGCGATTTCGAGGGGACAGGGGTAGAAAAACTGTTTTTT. This translates into CASSDFEGTGVEKLFF.

This CDR3 is CASSYSRGGINTEAFF. CDR3 sequence (DNA): TGTGCCAGCAGTTACTCGAGGGGGGGGATTAACACTGAAGCTTTCTTT. This sequence joins TRBV6-6 and TRBJ1-1; D may be TRBD1 (6 bases). Looked up from germline, CDR1 is MNHNY and CDR2 is SVGAGI (reference sequence). The CDR3 covers 16 residues. V was clipped by 0 bases and J by 2 bases, with 13 bases between them.

In its sample, this clonotype was seen a few times. The genes are TRBV5-5 and TRBJ1-1; D unclear. Trimming removed 8 bases from V and 7 bases from J, with 9 bases in between. Germline V lookup: CDR1 SGHKS, CDR2 YYEKEE (reference sequence). The length of the CDR3 is 10 residues. The chain's CDR3 is CARKRVEAFF. In DNA, the CDR3 is TGTGCCAGGAAGAGGGTTGAAGCTTTCTTT.

This clonotype was counted only a few times. V is TRBV20-1 and J is TRBJ2-4; 9 bases map to TRBD1. The CDR3 has 13 amino acids. The germline V gene encodes CDR1 DFQATT and CDR2 SNEGSKA (reference sequence). J lost 4 bases, V lost 6 bases, and 4 bases had no gene match. CDR3 sequence: CSAGDREKNIQYF. Written as DNA, the CDR3 is TGCAGTGCCGGGGACAGGGAGAAAAACATTCAGTACTTC.

This rearrangement joins TRBV12-5 to TRBJ2-5; 11 nucleotides line up with TRBD2. The junction had 9 bases not matched to a gene; V was cut back by 0 bases and J by 6 bases. Germline V CDR1 and CDR2: LGHNT, FRNRAP. The CDR3 totals 17 residues. CDR3 sequence: CASGLVGLAGGPKTQYF. CDR3 bases: TGTGCTAGTGGTTTGGTAGGTTTAGCGGGAGGGCCGAAGACCCAGTACTTC. Full variable domain (outside the CDR3, taken from reference TRBV12-5 and TRBJ2-5): DARVTQTPRHKVTEMGQEVTMRCQPILGHNTVFWYRQTMMQGLELLAYFRNRAPLDDSGMPKDRFSAEMPDATLATLKIQPSEPRDSAVYFCASGLVGLAGGPKTQYFGPGTRLLVL.

This clonotype came up a few times. The chain is built from TRBV10-3 and TRBJ1-1; 9 nucleotides align to TRBD1. J was trimmed by 4 bases and V by 10 bases; bases with no gene match: 7. Per the germline V gene, CDR1 is ENHRY and CDR2 is SYGVKD. The CDR3 has 13 residues. As DNA, the CDR3 is TGTGCCAGAAACAGGGGGCCCGGCACTGAAGCTTTCTTT. This gives the protein CARNRGPGTEAFF.

The gene calls are TRBV20-1 and TRBJ1-1; 8 nucleotides agree with TRBD1. V dropped 0 bases and J dropped 4; count of bases not matched to a gene: 10. This CDR3 region has 16 residues. The germline V gene has CDR1 DFQATT and CDR2 SNEGSKA (reference sequence). Here the CDR3 reads CSAREPGQASLTEAFF. The DNA for the CDR3 is TGCAGTGCTAGAGAACCGGGACAGGCGTCTCTCACTGAAGCTTTCTTT.

This clonotype has a count of ten or more. V and J are TRBV5-1 and TRBJ1-5; D gene ambiguous. This CDR3 region has 15 residues. Germline assignment: CDR1 SGHRS and CDR2 YFSETQ. V was pared by 0 bases and J by 0 bases, with 7 bases between. The DNA of the CDR3 is TGCGCCAGCAGCTTGGATCCGTATAGCAATCAGCCCCAGCATTTT. Translation: CASSLDPYSNQPQHF.

V usage is TRBV27 and J usage is TRBJ1-1; 8 nucleotides align to TRBD1. This CDR3 contains 15 residues. V shed 5 bases, J shed 4 bases, and the junction held 9 bases outside the gene matches. Per the germline V gene, CDR1 is MNHEY and CDR2 is SMNVEV (reference sequence). The CDR3 here is CASSPWTGKGTEAFF. The CDR3 DNA reads TGTGCCAGCAGTCCATGGACAGGGAAGGGCACTGAAGCTTTCTTT.

Only a few counts were recorded for this clonotype. This chain joins TRBV11-2 and TRBJ1-4, with 9 nucleotides matching TRBD1. The J segment lost 7 bases and the V segment lost 0 bases, leaving 6 bases of the junction unmatched. Germline V gene lookup returns CDR1 SGHAT and CDR2 FQNNGV. The CDR3 is made up of 16 amino acids. Written as DNA, the CDR3 is TGTGCCAGCAGCTTAGATTTCGGGACAGGGACTGAAAAACTGTTTTTT. It translates to CASSLDFGTGTEKLFF.

This clonotype appeared a few times. The chain uses TRBV29-1 and TRBJ2-7; D might be TRBD1 or TRBD2, each matching 6 bases. V gave up 6 bases and J gave up 6 bases, with 15 bases separating them. The CDR3 extends over 12 amino acids. Germline lookup yields CDR1 SQVTM and CDR2 ANQGSEA. In DNA, the CDR3 is TGCAGCGTCGCCGCCGAGGGGGGCGAGCAGTACTTC. Translated, it gives CSVAAEGGEQYF.

This clonotype was detected only once. The chain links TRBV19 to TRBJ2-2; no definite D call. Between the trimmed V and J ends, which lost 5 bases and 2 bases, there was a span of 12 bases. Germline values: CDR1 LNHDA, CDR2 SQIVND (reference sequence). The CDR3 loop spans 15 amino acids. The CDR3 nucleotides are TGTGCCAGTAGTCCCCCGCCGGTTAACACCGGGGAGCTGTTTTTT. Its protein product is CASSPPPVNTGELFF.

The chain employs TRBV18 and TRBJ2-7; tentative D call: TRBD2 (5 bases). The CDR3 is 15 residues long. Trimming shortened V by 0 bases and J by 2 bases, and 11 bases separated the two germline ends. Germline CDR1 reads KGHSH; CDR2 reads LQKENI. Here the CDR3 reads CASSPPGSGAYEQYF. CDR3 bases: TGTGCCAGCTCACCACCGGGCAGCGGCGCCTACGAGCAGTACTTC.

The V call is TRBV6-1, the J call TRBJ2-7; maybe TRBD1 (5 bases). This CDR3 spans 17 amino acids. In germline, CDR1 is MNHNS, CDR2 SASEGT. Between the trimmed V and J ends, which lost 2 bases and 1 base, there was a span of 18 bases. The CDR3 reads CASSEYSRGYASYEQYF. In DNA form, the CDR3 reads TGTGCCAGCAGTGAATATTCTAGGGGTTATGCTTCCTACGAGCAGTACTTC.

The rearrangement joins TRBV5-1 to TRBJ1-1; no definite D call. This CDR3 has 14 amino acids. Germline V CDR1 and CDR2: SGHRS, YFSETQ. V lost 1 base, J lost 2 bases, and 9 bases lay in between. The CDR3: CASSLLHLNTEAFF. The CDR3 DNA follows: TGCGCCAGCAGCTTGCTACACTTAAACACTGAAGCTTTCTTT.

This clonotype was seen a handful of times. V usage is TRBV6-1 and J usage is TRBJ2-6; D gene uncertain. The germline V gene encodes CDR1 MNHNS and CDR2 SASEGT. V lost 6 bases and J 1 base, leaving 16 bases between the germline ends. The CDR3 contains 17 residues. The CDR3 sequence is CASSPVLGPSGANVLTF. In DNA, the CDR3 is TGTGCCAGCAGCCCGGTTCTGGGCCCTTCTGGGGCCAACGTCCTGACTTTC.

The chain has TRBV6-1 and TRBJ1-3; D uncertain. The CDR3 runs 16 residues. Germline values: CDR1 MNHNS, CDR2 SASEGT. Trimming shortened V by 7 bases and J by 0 bases, and 16 bases separated the two germline ends. The CDR3 nucleotides read TGTGCCAGCACGTACGATCATGGAGTCTCTGGAAACACCATATATTTT. Amino acid sequence: CASTYDHGVSGNTIYF.

V gene TRBV19 combines with J gene TRBJ1-1, with D possibly TRBD1 on 5 matching bases. Trimming took off 5 bases at V and 0 bases at J, with 16 bases between the two ends. The CDR3 runs to 16 residues. Germline V gene lookup returns CDR1 LNHDA and CDR2 SQIVND (reference sequence). This chain's CDR3 is CASSSALGVMNTEAFF. The CDR3 nucleotides read TGTGCCAGTAGTTCGGCCCTGGGGGTCATGAACACTGAAGCTTTCTTT.

This clonotype was counted at least ten times. The V and J genes are TRBV6-1 and TRBJ1-5, with 9 bases fitting TRBD1. This CDR3 region has 15 residues. V shed 7 bases and J 10 bases; nucleotides not matched to a gene: 14. Germline V gene sequence: CDR1 MNHNS, CDR2 SASEGT. CDR3 sequence: CASISQGAREDPQHF. The CDR3 coding sequence is TGTGCCAGCATTTCACAGGGGGCGAGGGAGGATCCCCAGCATTTT.